The source of this T cell receptor beta chain is a study of T-cell memory formation after mild COVID-19. The V and J ends lost 1 base and 7 bases respectively, with 6 bases between them. The germline CDR1 and CDR2 sequences are SGHRS and YFSETQ. This CDR3 region has 12 residues. TCRdb independently ran MiXCR on the 5' RACE reads; one entry per CDR3 protein. This table has approximately 490,000 distinct CDR3 sequences, just over 20% appearing once. The sample taken for sequencing was PBMCs or a T cell subset sorted from them (not recorded which). The chain links TRBV5-1 to TRBJ2-1; no clear D gene. The sequence was collected from an adult woman who had mild COVID-19 (a few samples of this study predate the infection). Cell type and time point are not known. The DNA for the CDR3 is TGCGCCAGCAGCTTGACTTTTAATGAGCAGTTCTTC. The encoded protein is CASSLTFNEQFF. Full variable domain (missing parts from reference TRBV5-1 and TRBJ2-1): KAGVTQTPRYLIKTRGQQVTLSCSPISGHRSVSWYQQTPGQGLQFLFEYFSETQRNKGNFPGRFSGRQFSNSRSEMNVSTLELGDSALYLCASSLTFNEQFFGPGTRLTVL.